The clone carrying this T cell receptor beta chain has a count of ten or more. The read gets to within 3 residues of the CDR3 end, and the germline J gene fills in the rest. This sample was taken from a study of T cell clonality in common variable immunodeficiency. The CDR3 has 13 residues. Germline V gives CDR1 SGDLS, CDR2 YYNGEE. V lost 4 bases, J lost 4 bases, and 9 bases lay in between. Repertoires were generated with immunoSEQ multiplex PCR, while TCRdb's copy carries only in-frame clones and drops some. The sample includes 55,000 or so clones, none of them occurring once. Specimen: peripheral blood mononuclear cells. This rearrangement joins TRBV9 to TRBJ1-3, with D perhaps TRBD1 (5 bases). The receptor was derived from a person aged 18-69 years in good health. The CDR3 spells CASSLTVGNTIYF. CDR3 bases read: TGTGCCAGCAGCTTGACAGTAGGAAACACC.